The rows below give T cell receptor beta chains drawn from one sample of a study of beta chain features in type 1 diabetes. The protocol was immunoSEQ multiplex PCR, while the TCRdb copy is restricted to in-frame clones and leaves out a portion. The data contain 150,000 or so clones, about 51% of them singletons. The material sequenced was Tregs from blood. All receptors derive from a man aged 18 to 35 in good health. Each CDR3 is given with its conserved first and last residue. A D gene is named only where the DNA matches it firmly. Not every row has a clone size; where given, it reads once, few, many or a size class.

V gene	clone size	D gene	J gene	CDR3 protein	CDR3 DNA
TRBV11-2	.	.	TRBJ2-7	CASGPTEFGYF	TGTGCCAGCGGCCCGACAGAGTTCGGTTACTTC
TRBV6-4	.	TRBD2	TRBJ2-3	CASSDSLAGEADTQYF	TGTGCCAGCAGTGACTCGCTGGCGGGAGAGGCAGATACGCAGTATTTT
TRBV7-9	.	.	TRBJ2-4	CASSYHGITKNIQYF	TGTGCCAGCAGCTACCACGGGATAACGAAAAACATTCAGTACTTC
TRBV11-3	.	.	TRBJ2-5	CASSDQPQGAYETQYF	TGTGCCAGCAGCGATCAACCACAGGGAGCCTACGAGACCCAGTACTTC
TRBV27	.	TRBD1	TRBJ1-4	CASKRRGQWDEKLFF	TGTGCCAGCAAAAGAAGGGGGCAATGGGATGAAAAACTGTTTTTT
TRBV7-8	.	.	TRBJ1-2	CASSYGVLYGYTF	TGTGCCAGCAGTTACGGGGTTCTATATGGCTACACCTTC
TRBV7-2	few	TRBD1	TRBJ1-1	CASSLIGRTGEAFF	TGTGCCAGCAGCTTAATAGGTAGGACAGGGGAGGCTTTCTTT
TRBV5-4	.	.	TRBJ2-1	CASSAGKQFF	TGTGCCAGCAGCGCGGGAAAGCAGTTCTTC
TRBV5-6	few	TRBD2	TRBJ2-2	CASSSSGRAAGELFF	TGTGCCAGCAGCTCAAGCGGGAGGGCCGCCGGGGAGCTGTTTTTT
TRBV9	.	.	TRBJ2-3	CASSLKEGLGDTQYF	TGTGCCAGCAGTCTGAAGGAGGGATTAGGAGATACGCAGTATTTT
TRBV2	.	.	TRBJ2-1	CASFRQRRQFF	TGTGCCAGCTTCAGACAGCGCAGGCAGTTCTTC
TRBV18	.	.	TRBJ1-2	CASSPSGQNYGYTF	TGTGCCAGCTCACCAAGTGGGCAGAACTATGGCTACACCTTC
TRBV5-1	.	.	TRBJ1-1	CASSLRGGWGMNTEAFF	TGCGCCAGCAGCTTGCGGGGAGGTTGGGGAATGAACACTGAAGCTTTCTTT
TRBV7-9	.	.	TRBJ2-3	CASSLAGGLIDTQYF	TGTGCCAGCAGCTTAGCGGGGGGGCTCATAGATACGCAGTATTTT
TRBV6-6	.	.	TRBJ1-4	CASSYIGGGEKLFF	TGTGCCAGCAGTTACATCGGGGGAGGGGAAAAACTGTTTTTT
TRBV2	.	.	TRBJ2-7	CASRDTYEQYF	TGTGCCAGCAGGGACACCTACGAGCAGTACTTC
TRBV7-2	.	.	TRBJ2-2	CASSFLPILSTGELFF	TGTGCCAGCAGCTTTCTCCCGATTTTGAGCACCGGGGAGCTGTTTTTT
TRBV5-1	.	TRBD1	TRBJ1-2	CASSSRTGSNYGYTF	TGCGCCAGCAGCTCCCGGACAGGGTCTAACTATGGCTACACCTTC
TRBV7-2	.	.	TRBJ2-1	CASSSPGLQFF	TGTGCCAGCAGCTCTCCGGGACTGCAGTTCTTC
TRBV15	.	.	TRBJ1-2	CATTHQYTKEGYTF	TGTGCCACCACGCACCAGTATACGAAGGAGGGCTACACCTTC
TRBV28	few	TRBD2	TRBJ2-5	CASSPRLAGGETQYF	TGTGCCAGCAGTCCCCGACTAGCGGGGGGGGAGACCCAGTACTTC